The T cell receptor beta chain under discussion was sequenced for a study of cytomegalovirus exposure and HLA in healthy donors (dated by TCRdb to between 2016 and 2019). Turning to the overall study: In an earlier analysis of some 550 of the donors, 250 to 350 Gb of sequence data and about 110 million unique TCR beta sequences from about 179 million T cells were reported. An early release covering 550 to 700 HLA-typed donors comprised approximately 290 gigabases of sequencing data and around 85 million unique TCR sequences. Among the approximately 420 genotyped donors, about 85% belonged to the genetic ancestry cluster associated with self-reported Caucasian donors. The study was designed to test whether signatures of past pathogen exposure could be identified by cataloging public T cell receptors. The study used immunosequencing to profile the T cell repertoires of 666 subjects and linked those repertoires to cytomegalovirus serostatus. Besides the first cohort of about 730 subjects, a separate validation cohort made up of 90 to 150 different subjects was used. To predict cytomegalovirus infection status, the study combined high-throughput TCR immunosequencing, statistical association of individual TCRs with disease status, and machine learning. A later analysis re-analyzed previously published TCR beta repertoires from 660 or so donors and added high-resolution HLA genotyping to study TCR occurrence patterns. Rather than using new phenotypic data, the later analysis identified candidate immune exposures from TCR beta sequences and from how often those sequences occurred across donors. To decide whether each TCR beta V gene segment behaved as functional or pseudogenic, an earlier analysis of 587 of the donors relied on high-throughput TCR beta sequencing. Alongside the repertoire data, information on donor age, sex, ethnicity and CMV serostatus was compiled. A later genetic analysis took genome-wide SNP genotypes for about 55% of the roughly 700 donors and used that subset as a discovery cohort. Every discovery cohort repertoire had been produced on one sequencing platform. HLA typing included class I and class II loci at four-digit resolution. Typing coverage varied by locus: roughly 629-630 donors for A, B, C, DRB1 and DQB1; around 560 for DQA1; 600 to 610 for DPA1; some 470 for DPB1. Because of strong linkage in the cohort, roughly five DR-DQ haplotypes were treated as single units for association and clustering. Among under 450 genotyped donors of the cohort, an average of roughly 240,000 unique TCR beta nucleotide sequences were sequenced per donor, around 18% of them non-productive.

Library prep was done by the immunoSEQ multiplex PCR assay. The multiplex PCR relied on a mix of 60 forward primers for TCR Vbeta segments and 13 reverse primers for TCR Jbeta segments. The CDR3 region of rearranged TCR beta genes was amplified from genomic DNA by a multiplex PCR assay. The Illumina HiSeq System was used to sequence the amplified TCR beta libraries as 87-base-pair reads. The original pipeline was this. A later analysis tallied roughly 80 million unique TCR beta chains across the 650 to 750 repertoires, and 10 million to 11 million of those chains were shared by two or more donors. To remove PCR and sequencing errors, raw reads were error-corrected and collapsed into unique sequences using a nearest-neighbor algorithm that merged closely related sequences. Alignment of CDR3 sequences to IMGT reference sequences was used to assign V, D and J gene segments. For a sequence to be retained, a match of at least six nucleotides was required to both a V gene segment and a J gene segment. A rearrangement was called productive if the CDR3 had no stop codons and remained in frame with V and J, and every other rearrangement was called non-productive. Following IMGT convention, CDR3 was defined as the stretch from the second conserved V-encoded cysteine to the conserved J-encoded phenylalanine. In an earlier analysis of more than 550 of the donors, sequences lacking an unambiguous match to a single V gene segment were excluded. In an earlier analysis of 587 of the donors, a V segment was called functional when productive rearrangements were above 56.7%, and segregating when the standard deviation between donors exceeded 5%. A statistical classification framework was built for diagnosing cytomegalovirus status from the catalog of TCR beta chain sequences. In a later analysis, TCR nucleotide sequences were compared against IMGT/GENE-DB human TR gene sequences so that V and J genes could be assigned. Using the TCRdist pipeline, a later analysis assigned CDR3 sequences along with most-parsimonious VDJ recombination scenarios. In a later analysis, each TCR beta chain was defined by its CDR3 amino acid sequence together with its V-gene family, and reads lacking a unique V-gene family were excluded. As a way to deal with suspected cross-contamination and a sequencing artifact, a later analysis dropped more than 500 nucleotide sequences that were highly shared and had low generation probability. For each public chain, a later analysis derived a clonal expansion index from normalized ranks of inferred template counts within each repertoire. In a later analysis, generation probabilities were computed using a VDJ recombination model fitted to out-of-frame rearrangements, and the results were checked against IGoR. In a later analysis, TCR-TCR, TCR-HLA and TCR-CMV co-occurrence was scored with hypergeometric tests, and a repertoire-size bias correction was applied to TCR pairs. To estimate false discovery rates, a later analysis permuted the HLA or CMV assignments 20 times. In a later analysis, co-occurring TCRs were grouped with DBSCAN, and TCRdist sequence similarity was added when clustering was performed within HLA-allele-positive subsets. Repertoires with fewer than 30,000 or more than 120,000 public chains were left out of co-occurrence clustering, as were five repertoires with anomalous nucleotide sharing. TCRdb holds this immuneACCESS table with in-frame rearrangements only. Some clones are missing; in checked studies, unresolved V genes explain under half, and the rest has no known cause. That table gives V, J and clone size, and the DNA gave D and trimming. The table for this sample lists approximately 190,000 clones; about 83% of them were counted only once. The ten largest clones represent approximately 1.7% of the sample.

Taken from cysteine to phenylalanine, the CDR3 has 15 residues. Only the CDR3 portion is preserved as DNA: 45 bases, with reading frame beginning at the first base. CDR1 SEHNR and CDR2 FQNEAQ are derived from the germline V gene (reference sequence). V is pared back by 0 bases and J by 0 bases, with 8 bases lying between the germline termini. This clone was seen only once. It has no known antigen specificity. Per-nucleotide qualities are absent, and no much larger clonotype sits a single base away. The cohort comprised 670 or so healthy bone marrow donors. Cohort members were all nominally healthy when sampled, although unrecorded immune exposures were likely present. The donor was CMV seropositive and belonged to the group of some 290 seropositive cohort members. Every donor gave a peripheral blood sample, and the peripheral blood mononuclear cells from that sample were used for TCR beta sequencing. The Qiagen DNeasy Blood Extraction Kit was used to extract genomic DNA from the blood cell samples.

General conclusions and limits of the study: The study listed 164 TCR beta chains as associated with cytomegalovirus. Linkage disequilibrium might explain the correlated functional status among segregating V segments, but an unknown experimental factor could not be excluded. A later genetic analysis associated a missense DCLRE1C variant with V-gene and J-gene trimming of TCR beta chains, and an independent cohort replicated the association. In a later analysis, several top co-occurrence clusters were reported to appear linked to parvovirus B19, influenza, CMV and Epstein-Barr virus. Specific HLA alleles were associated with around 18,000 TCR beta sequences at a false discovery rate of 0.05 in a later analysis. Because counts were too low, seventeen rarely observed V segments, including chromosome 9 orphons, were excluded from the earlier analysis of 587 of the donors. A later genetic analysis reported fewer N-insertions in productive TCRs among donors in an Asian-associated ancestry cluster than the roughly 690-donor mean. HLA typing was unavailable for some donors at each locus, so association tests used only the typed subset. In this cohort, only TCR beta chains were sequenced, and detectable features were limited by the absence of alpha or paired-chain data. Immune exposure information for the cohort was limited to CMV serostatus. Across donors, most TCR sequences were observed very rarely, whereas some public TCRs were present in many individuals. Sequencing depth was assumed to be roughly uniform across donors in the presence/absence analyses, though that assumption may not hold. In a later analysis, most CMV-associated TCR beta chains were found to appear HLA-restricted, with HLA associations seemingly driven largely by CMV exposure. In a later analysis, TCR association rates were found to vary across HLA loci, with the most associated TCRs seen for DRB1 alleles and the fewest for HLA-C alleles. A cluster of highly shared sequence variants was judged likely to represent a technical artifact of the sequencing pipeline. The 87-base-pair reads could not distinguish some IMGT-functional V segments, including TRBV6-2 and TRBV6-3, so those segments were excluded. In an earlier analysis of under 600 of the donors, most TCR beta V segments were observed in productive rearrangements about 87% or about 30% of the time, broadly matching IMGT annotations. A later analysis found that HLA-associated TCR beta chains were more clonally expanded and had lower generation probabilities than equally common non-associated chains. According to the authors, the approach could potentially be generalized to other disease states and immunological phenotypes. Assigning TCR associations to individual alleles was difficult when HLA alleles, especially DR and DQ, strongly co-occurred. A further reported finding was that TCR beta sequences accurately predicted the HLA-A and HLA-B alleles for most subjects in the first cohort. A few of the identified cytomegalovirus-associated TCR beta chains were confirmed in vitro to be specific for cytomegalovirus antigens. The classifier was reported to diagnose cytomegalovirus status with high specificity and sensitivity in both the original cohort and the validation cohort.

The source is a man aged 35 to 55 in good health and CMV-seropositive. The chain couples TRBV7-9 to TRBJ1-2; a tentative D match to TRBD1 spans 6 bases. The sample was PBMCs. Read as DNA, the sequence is TGTGCCAGCAGCTTAGCGACAGGTGCTAACTATGGCTACACCTTC. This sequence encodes CASSLATGANYGYTF.